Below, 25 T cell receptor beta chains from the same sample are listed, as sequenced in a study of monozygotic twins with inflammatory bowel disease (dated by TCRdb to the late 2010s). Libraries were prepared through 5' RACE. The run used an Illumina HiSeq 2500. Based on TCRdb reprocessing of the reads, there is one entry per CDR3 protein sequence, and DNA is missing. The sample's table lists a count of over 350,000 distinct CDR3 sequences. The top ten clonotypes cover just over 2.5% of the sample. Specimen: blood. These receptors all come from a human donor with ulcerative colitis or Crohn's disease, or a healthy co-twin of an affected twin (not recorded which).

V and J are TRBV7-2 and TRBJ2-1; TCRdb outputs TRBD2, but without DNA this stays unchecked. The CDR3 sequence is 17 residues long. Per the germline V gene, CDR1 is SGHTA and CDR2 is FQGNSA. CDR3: CASSPPGASGTYNEQFF.

CDR3 protein: CASSTRGLAGYTDTQYF. The chain joins TRBV6-2 or TRBV6-3 to TRBJ2-3; with no DNA, the TCRdb D assignment of TRBD2 cannot be verified. CDR1 MNHEY and CDR2 SVGEGT come from the germline V gene. The CDR3 has 17 residues.

Here the CDR3 reads CASSTQGGPNQPQHF. The V gene is TRBV5-1, the J gene TRBJ1-5. CDR1 and CDR2 from the germline V gene are SGHRS and YFSETQ. The length of the CDR3 is 15 residues. The full variable domain, in which reference TRBV5-1 and TRBJ1-5 provide the parts outside the CDR3, is KAGVTQTPRYLIKTRGQQVTLSCSPISGHRSVSWYQQTPGQGLQFLFEYFSETQRNKGNFPGRFSGRQFSNSRSEMNVSTLELGDSALYLCASSTQGGPNQPQHFGDGTRLSIL.

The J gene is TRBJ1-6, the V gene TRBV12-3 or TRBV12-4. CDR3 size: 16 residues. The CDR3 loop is CASSFRRPSYNSPLHF.

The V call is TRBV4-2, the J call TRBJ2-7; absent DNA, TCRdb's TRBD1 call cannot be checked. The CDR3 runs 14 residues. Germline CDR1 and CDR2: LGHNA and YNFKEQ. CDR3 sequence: CASSQDRDSGVQYF.

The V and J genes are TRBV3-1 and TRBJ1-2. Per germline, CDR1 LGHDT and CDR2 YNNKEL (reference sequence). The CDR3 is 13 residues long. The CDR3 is CASRGPGNYGYTF.

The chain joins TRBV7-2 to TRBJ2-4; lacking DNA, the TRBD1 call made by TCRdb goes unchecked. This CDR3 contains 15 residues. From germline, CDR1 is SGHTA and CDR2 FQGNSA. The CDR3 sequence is CASSPQGALKNIQYF.

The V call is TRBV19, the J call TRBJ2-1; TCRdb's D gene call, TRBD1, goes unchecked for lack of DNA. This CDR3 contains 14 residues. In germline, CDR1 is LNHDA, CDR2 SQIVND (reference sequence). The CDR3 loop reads CASSISHRGNEQFF. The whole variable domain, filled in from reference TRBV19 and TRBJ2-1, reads DGGITQSPKYLFRKEGQNVTLSCEQNLNHDAMYWYRQDPGQGLRLIYYSQIVNDFQKGDIAEGYSVSREKKESFPLTVTSAQKNPTAFYLCASSISHRGNEQFFGPGTRLTVL.

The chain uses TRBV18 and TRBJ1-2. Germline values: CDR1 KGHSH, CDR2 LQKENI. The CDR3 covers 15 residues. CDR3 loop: CASSPLDDTNYGYTF. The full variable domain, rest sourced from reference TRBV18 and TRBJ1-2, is NAGVMQNPRHLVRRRGQEARLRCSPMKGHSHVYWYRQLPEEGLKFMVYLQKENIIDESGMPKERFSAEFPKEGPSILRIQQVVRGDSAAYFCASSPLDDTNYGYTFGSGTRLTVV.

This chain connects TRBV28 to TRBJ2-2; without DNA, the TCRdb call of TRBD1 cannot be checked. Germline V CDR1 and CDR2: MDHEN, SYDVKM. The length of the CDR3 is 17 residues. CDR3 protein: CASTFPAGTVNTGELFF.

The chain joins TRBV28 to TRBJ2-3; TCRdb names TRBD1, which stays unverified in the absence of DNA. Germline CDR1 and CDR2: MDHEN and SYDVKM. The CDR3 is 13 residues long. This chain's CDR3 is CASSPGGRDTQYF.

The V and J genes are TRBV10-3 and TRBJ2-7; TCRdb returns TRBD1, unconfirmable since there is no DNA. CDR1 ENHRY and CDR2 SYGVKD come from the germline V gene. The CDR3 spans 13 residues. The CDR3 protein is CAIRGQATYEQYF.

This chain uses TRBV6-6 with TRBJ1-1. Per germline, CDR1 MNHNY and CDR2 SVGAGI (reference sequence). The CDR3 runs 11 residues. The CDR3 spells CAIKGSTEAFF.

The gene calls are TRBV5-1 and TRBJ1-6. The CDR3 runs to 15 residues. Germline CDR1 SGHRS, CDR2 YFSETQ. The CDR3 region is CASTWGSSYNSPLHF.

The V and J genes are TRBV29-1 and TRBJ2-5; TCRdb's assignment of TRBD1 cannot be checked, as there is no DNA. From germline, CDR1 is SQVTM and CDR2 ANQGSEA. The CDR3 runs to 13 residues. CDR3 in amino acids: CSVERGPQETQYF.

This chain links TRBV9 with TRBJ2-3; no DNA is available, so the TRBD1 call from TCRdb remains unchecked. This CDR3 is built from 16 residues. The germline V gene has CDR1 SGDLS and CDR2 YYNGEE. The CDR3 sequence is CASSFGTGTTSDTQYF. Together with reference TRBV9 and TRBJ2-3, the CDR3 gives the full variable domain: DSGVTQTPKHLITATGQRVTLRCSPRSGDLSVYWYQQSLDQGLQFLIQYYNGEERAKGNILERFSAQQFPDLHSELNLSSLELGDSALYFCASSFGTGTTSDTQYFGPGTRLTVL.

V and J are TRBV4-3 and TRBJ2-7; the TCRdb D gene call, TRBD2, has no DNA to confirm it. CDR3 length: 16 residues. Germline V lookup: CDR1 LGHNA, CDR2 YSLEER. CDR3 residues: CASSAWTSGGGREQYF.

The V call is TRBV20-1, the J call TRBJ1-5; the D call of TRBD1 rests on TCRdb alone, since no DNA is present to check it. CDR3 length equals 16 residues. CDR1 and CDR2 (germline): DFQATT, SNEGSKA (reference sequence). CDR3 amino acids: CSAKTNDRGSFQPQHF.

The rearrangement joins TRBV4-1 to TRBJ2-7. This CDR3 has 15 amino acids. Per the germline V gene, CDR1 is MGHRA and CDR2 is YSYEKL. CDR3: CASSQDQTASYEQYF.

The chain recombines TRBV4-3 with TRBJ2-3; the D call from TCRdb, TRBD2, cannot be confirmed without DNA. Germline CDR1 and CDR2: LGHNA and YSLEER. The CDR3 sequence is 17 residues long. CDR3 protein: CASSQASSGGLRVAQYF.

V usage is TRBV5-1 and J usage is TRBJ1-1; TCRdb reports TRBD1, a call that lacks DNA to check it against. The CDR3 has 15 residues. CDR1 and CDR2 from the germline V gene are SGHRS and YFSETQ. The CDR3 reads CASSSPTGLNTEAFF.

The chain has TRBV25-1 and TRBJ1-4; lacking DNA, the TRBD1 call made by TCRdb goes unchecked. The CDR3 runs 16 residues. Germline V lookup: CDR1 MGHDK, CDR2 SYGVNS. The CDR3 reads CASSLQRDVANEKLFF. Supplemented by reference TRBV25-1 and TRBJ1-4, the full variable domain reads EADIYQTPRYLVIGTGKKITLECSQTMGHDKMYWYQQDPGMELHLIHYSYGVNSTEKGDLSSESTVSRIRTEHFPLTLESARPSHTSQYLCASSLQRDVANEKLFFGSGTQLSVL.

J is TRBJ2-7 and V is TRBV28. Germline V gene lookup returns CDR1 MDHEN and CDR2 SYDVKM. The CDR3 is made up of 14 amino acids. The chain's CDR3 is CASSHGFGSYEQYF. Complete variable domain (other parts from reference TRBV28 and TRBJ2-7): DVKVTQSSRYLVKRTGEKVFLECVQDMDHENMFWYRQDPGLGLRLIYFSYDVKMKEKGDIPEGYSVSREKKERFSLILESASTNQTSMYLCASSHGFGSYEQYFGPGTRLTVT.

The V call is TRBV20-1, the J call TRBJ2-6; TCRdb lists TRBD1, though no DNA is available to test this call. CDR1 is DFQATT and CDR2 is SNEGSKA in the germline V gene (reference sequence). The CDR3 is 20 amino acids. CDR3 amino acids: CSARNIPGTAPYSGANVLTF.

The CDR3 loop is CASSRGTGRQETQYF. The V gene is TRBV19, the J gene TRBJ2-5; the TCRdb D gene call, TRBD1, has no DNA to confirm it. Germline lookup yields CDR1 LNHDA and CDR2 SQIVND (reference sequence). The CDR3 extends over 15 amino acids.